This TCR beta chain was documented in a study of cytomegalovirus exposure and HLA in healthy donors (dated by TCRdb to the late 2010s). For context, the study as a whole: In an earlier analysis of some 610 of the donors, 250 to 350 Gb of sequence data and roughly 100 million unique TCR beta sequences from 150 million to 200 million T cells were reported. The number of typed donors differed by locus: roughly 629-640 for A, B, C, DRB1 and DQB1; 500 to 550 for DQA1; over 600 for DPA1; and around 450 for DPB1. To study patterns of TCR occurrence, a later analysis re-analyzed previously published TCR beta repertoires from under 750 donors and added high-resolution HLA genotyping. Among roughly 370 genotyped donors of the cohort, an average of around 240,000 unique TCR beta nucleotide sequences were sequenced per donor, around 20% of them non-productive. Both class I and class II loci were covered by HLA typing, at four-digit resolution. Alongside the repertoire data, information on donor age, sex, ethnicity and CMV serostatus was compiled. Because of strong linkage in the cohort, 4 to 6 DR-DQ haplotypes were treated as single units for association and clustering. The study aimed to test whether cataloging public T cell receptors could reveal signatures of past pathogen exposure. A later genetic analysis used genome-wide SNP genotypes for about 60% of the 666 donors, treating that subset as a discovery cohort. Rather than using new phenotypic data, the later analysis identified candidate immune exposures from TCR beta sequences and from how often those sequences occurred across donors. All discovery cohort repertoires had been generated using a single sequencing platform. An early release that covered roughly 600 HLA-typed donors contained approximately 300 gigabases of sequencing data and 75 million to 100 million unique TCR sequences. The genetic ancestry cluster associated with self-reported Caucasian donors included about four fifths of the 398 genotyped donors. The T cell repertoires of under 700 subjects were profiled by immunosequencing and related to cytomegalovirus serostatus. In addition to the first cohort of several hundred subjects, a separate validation cohort of 120 different subjects was used. The study combined high-throughput TCR immunosequencing, statistical association of individual TCRs with disease status, and machine learning to predict cytomegalovirus infection status. An earlier analysis of 587 of the donors used high-throughput TCR beta sequencing to judge whether each TCR beta V gene segment behaved as functional or pseudogenic.

The CDR3, cysteine through phenylalanine, is 14 amino acids long. The CDR3 DNA has 42 bases and is translated from base 1. From the germline V gene (reference sequence), CDR1 is SEHNR and CDR2 is FQNEAQ. Clipping removes 5 bases from V and 7 bases from J, with 9 as the unmatched junction base count. The cohort consisted of hundreds of healthy bone marrow donors. At the time of sampling, all cohort members were nominally healthy, though unrecorded immune exposures were likely present. The donor tested CMV seronegative, placing the donor among the roughly 350 seronegative members of the cohort. A peripheral blood sample was collected from each donor, and TCR beta sequencing was performed on peripheral blood mononuclear cells. Genomic DNA extraction from the blood cell samples was performed with the Qiagen DNeasy Blood Extraction Kit. Details on this clone: Its antigen is still unknown. Qualities for individual bases were not recorded, and no much larger clone is one base off.

The full study reports these points: Because counts were too low, seventeen rarely observed V segments, including chromosome 9 orphons, were left out of the earlier analysis of several hundred of the donors. Some IMGT-functional V segments, including TRBV6-2 and TRBV6-3, could not be distinguished by the 87-base-pair reads and were therefore excluded. An earlier analysis of around 540 of the donors showed that most TCR beta V segments appeared in productive rearrangements either about 90% or about 30% of the time, which broadly matched IMGT annotations. In a later analysis, HLA-associated TCR beta chains were found to be more clonally expanded and to have lower generation probabilities than equally common non-associated chains. According to a later genetic analysis, donors in an Asian-associated ancestry cluster had fewer N-insertions in productive TCRs than the approximately 630-donor mean. The authors suggested that the approach could potentially be generalized to other disease states and immunological phenotypes. Most CMV-associated TCR beta chains appeared to be HLA-restricted in a later analysis, and the HLA associations seemed to be driven largely by CMV exposure. A total of fewer than 200 TCR beta chains were listed by the study as associated with cytomegalovirus. In this cohort, only TCR beta chains were sequenced, and detectable features were limited by the absence of alpha or paired-chain data. Across donors, most TCR sequences were observed very rarely, whereas some public TCRs were present in many individuals. For the cohort, immune exposure information was limited to CMV serostatus. Because HLA typing was missing for some donors at each locus, association tests included only the typed subset. An association between a missense DCLRE1C variant and V-gene and J-gene trimming of TCR beta chains was found in a later genetic analysis and replicated in an independent cohort. Correlated functional status among segregating V segments might reflect linkage disequilibrium, but an unknown experimental factor could not be ruled out. According to a later analysis, TCR association rates differed among HLA loci, with DRB1 alleles showing the most associated TCRs and HLA-C alleles showing the fewest. The classifier was reported to diagnose cytomegalovirus status with high specificity and sensitivity in both the original and validation cohorts. Sequencing depth was assumed to be roughly uniform across donors in the presence/absence analyses, though that assumption may not hold. In a later analysis, several top co-occurrence clusters were reported to appear linked to parvovirus B19, influenza, CMV and Epstein-Barr virus. In vitro tests confirmed that three of the cytomegalovirus-associated TCR beta chains recognize cytomegalovirus antigens. When HLA alleles, especially DR and DQ, strongly co-occurred, attributing TCR associations to individual alleles was difficult. A cluster of highly shared sequence variants was judged likely to represent a technical artifact of the sequencing pipeline. A further reported finding was that TCR beta sequences accurately predicted the HLA-A and HLA-B alleles for most subjects in the first cohort. In a later analysis, 16,951 TCR beta sequences were associated with specific HLA alleles at a false discovery rate of 0.05.

Receptor libraries were prepared by the immunoSEQ multiplex PCR assay. A mixture of 60 forward primers for TCR Vbeta segments and 13 reverse primers for TCR Jbeta segments was used in the multiplex PCR. Amplification of the CDR3 region of rearranged TCR beta genes was performed with a multiplex PCR assay on genomic DNA. The amplified TCR beta libraries were sequenced on the Illumina HiSeq System as 87-base-pair reads. Concerning the study's data processing: A later analysis counted about 76 million unique TCR beta chains across the 550 to 800 repertoires, and 10 million to 11 million of these chains were shared by at least two donors. Raw reads were error-corrected and collapsed into unique sequences by a nearest-neighbor algorithm in which closely related sequences were merged to remove PCR and sequencing errors. CDR3 sequences were aligned to IMGT reference sequences to assign V, D and J gene segments. For a sequence to be retained, a match of at least six nucleotides to both a V gene segment and a J gene segment was required. Rearrangements were classified as productive when the CDR3 lacked stop codons and remained in frame with V and J, and all other rearrangements were classified as non-productive. Following IMGT convention, CDR3 was defined as the stretch from the second conserved V-encoded cysteine up to the conserved J-encoded phenylalanine. Sequences without an unambiguous match to a single V gene segment were excluded from the earlier analysis of over 500 of the donors. An earlier analysis of a few hundred of the donors called V segments functional above 56.7% productive rearrangements and segregating when the between-donor standard deviation exceeded 5%. A statistical classification framework was built for diagnosing cytomegalovirus status from the catalog of TCR beta chain sequences. In a later analysis, TCR nucleotide sequences were compared against IMGT/GENE-DB human TR gene sequences so that V and J genes could be assigned. In a later analysis, CDR3 sequences and most-parsimonious VDJ recombination scenarios were assigned using the TCRdist pipeline. A later analysis defined each TCR beta chain by its CDR3 amino acid sequence plus V-gene family, and excluded reads lacking a unique V-gene family. In a later analysis, 450 to 600 highly shared, low-generation-probability nucleotide sequences were removed to address suspected cross-contamination and a sequencing artifact. For each public chain, a later analysis derived a clonal expansion index from normalized ranks of inferred template counts within each repertoire. In a later analysis, generation probabilities were computed with a VDJ recombination model fitted to out-of-frame rearrangements, and the resulting probabilities were checked against IGoR. In a later analysis, hypergeometric tests were used to score TCR-TCR, TCR-HLA and TCR-CMV co-occurrence, with a repertoire-size bias correction applied to TCR pairs. In a later analysis, false discovery rates were estimated by permuting HLA or CMV assignments 20 times. A later analysis grouped co-occurring TCRs with DBSCAN, adding TCRdist sequence similarity when clustering within HLA-allele-positive subsets. Repertoires with fewer than 30,000 or more than 120,000 public chains were left out of co-occurrence clustering, as were about five repertoires with anomalous nucleotide sharing. TCRdb re-hosts the immuneACCESS table, in-frame sequences only. Its copies lack some clones; in the studies checked, an unresolved V gene accounts for under half of them, and the cause for the rest is not known. V and J calls and clone size come straight from that table; D and trimming were deduced from the DNA. The sample table contains 80,000 to 90,000 clones; only one count was recorded for roughly 80% of them. Approximately 2.6% of the sample rests with the top ten.

The sample comprised PBMCs. The rearranged chain carries TRBV7-9 and TRBJ1-1; 8 nucleotides in the junction match TRBD1. The origin of this receptor is a man between 25 and 39 years old in good health and CMV-seronegative. The nucleotide sequence is given as TGTGCCAGCAGCCCATCAGGGGGCCGGGGTGAAGCTTTCTTT. Its protein is CASSPSGGRGEAFF.